What follows are 12 T cell receptor beta chains derived from one specimen sequenced in a study of post-analysis software for immune sequencing data. General observations from the study: With TRBV5-6, TRBV5-1 and TRBV20-1 included, about five TRBV segments were more frequent in patients than in controls.

No antigen has been assigned to these receptors. cDNA libraries for TCR beta contained unique molecular identifiers. TCRdb re-analysed the PCR reads in MiXCR, keeping a single row per CDR3 protein. The sample contains some 690,000 distinct CDR3 sequences, less than 35% of which appear only once. Sequenced input: blood. These receptors came from a girl aged 5 to 17 with multiple sclerosis.

This clonotype was picked up many times. The V call is TRBV5-1, the J call TRBJ2-2; the D gene is possibly TRBD2 (5 bases). V lost 0 bases and J lost 1, with 16 bases in between. This CDR3 region has 18 residues. CDR1 SGHRS and CDR2 YFSETQ come from the germline V gene. The CDR3 sequence: CASSLAGISDVNTGELFF. CDR3 bases: TGCGCCAGCAGCTTGGCGGGAATTAGTGATGTGAACACCGGGGAGCTGTTTTTT.

For this clonotype: Germline is not matched at one junction end, which may reflect a read error. The J gene is TRBJ2-7, the V gene TRBV9; D is uncertain. Germline lookup yields CDR1 SGDLS and CDR2 YYNGEE. The CDR3 is 14 residues long. The CDR3: CASSVGSSSHEQYF. CDR3 bases: TGTGCCAGCAGCGTAGGGAGTAGCTCCCACGAGCAGTACTTC.

In this sample, this clonotype turned up a few times. This rearrangement joins TRBV6-2 or TRBV6-3 to TRBJ2-1, with 8 bases fitting TRBD2. Germline V lookup: CDR1 MNHEY, CDR2 SVGEGT. There are 12 residues in the CDR3. After removal of 8 bases from V and 6 bases from J, the junction contained 3 bases not matched to a gene. The CDR3 sequence is CASLGTSNEQFF. The CDR3 region has the DNA TGTGCCAGCTTGGGGACTAGCAATGAGCAGTTCTTC.

About this clonotype: A much larger clone differs by one base, so this may be a read error. The rearrangement joins TRBV5-1 to TRBJ2-1; maybe TRBD1 (6 bases). Gene TRBJ2-7 matches the end of the DNA better, so the J call may be wrong. This CDR3 spans 16 amino acids. CDR1 is SGHRS, CDR2 YFSETQ, per germline. The CDR3, as DNA: TGCGCCAGCAGCCAGCGACAGGAGATAGCCGGAAATGAGCAGTACTTC. This sequence encodes CASSQRQEIAGNEQYF.

This clonotype was seen at least ten times. The chain uses TRBV11-2 and TRBJ2-7; no clear D. Trimming removed 1 base at V and 4 bases at J, with 5 bases between. Germline V gives CDR1 SGHAT, CDR2 FQNNGV. The CDR3 covers 12 residues. CDR3 sequence reads: CASSLVVYEQYF. The CDR3 bases are TGTGCCAGCAGCTTAGTAGTATACGAGCAGTACTTC.

The chain couples TRBV10-3 to TRBJ2-1; 8 bases are shared with TRBD2. The CDR3 spans 15 residues. From germline, CDR1 is ENHRY and CDR2 SYGVKD. J was trimmed by 3 bases and V by 3 bases; bases with no gene match: 4. The CDR3 here is CAISDAGGSYNEQFF. The CDR3 nucleotides are TGTGCCATCAGTGACGCGGGGGGAAGCTACAATGAGCAGTTCTTC.

This clonotype was counted a few times. V gene TRBV5-1 combines with J gene TRBJ2-2; D might be TRBD1 (6 bases). Trimming shortened V by 4 bases and J by 3 bases, and 13 bases separated the two germline ends. This CDR3 is 15 amino acids long. Germline V gene data show CDR1 as SGHRS and CDR2 as YFSETQ. The CDR3 here is CASSRGGSHTGELFF. CDR3 sequence (DNA): TGCGCCAGCAGCCGAGGGGGTTCGCACACCGGGGAGCTGTTTTTT.

This clonotype occurred a few times. The genes are TRBV3-1 and TRBJ2-7; D gene uncertain. Trimming took 2 bases from V and 2 from J, leaving 10 bases between them. This CDR3 spans 14 amino acids. Germline V lookup: CDR1 LGHDT, CDR2 YNNKEL (reference sequence). CDR3 protein: CASSQYPFPYEQYF. In DNA form, the CDR3 reads TGTGCCAGCAGCCAATATCCATTCCCCTACGAGCAGTACTTC.

This clonotype was observed a handful of times. The chain has TRBV29-1 and TRBJ2-5, with D perhaps matching TRBD1 or TRBD2 (5 bases each). This CDR3 has 12 residues. Germline V gene data show CDR1 as SQVTM and CDR2 as ANQGSEA. Trimming removed 4 bases from V and 11 bases from J, with 17 bases in between. The DNA for the CDR3 is TGCAGCGTTGCCGTACTAGGGGATGAGCAGTACTTC. It is translated as CSVAVLGDEQYF.

The chain carries TRBV29-1 and TRBJ2-1; tentatively, D is TRBD2 (6 bases). The CDR3 totals 18 residues. Germline-derived CDR1 and CDR2 are SQVTM and ANQGSEA. Trimming took 4 bases from V and 2 from J, leaving 24 bases between them. The CDR3, as DNA: TGCAGCGTTGCACCTGGCGGGGCGGGCAACCGACCCTACAATGAGCAGTTCTTC. This translates into CSVAPGGAGNRPYNEQFF.

This chain connects TRBV25-1 to TRBJ2-1; 8 bases agree with TRBD1. The CDR3 has 16 amino acids. The V and J ends lost 2 bases and 4 bases, in that order; junction bases with no gene match: 7. Germline values: CDR1 MGHDK, CDR2 SYGVNS. The chain's CDR3 is CASSERTGFGYNEQFF. The CDR3 DNA follows: TGTGCCAGCAGTGAACGGACAGGGTTTGGGTACAATGAGCAGTTCTTC. Full variable domain (outside the CDR3, taken from reference TRBV25-1 and TRBJ2-1): EADIYQTPRYLVIGTGKKITLECSQTMGHDKMYWYQQDPGMELHLIHYSYGVNSTEKGDLSSESTVSRIRTEHFPLTLESARPSHTSQYLCASSERTGFGYNEQFFGPGTRLTVL.

This rearrangement joins TRBV10-3 to TRBJ2-3; 10 nucleotides match TRBD1. The CDR3 sequence is 14 residues long. V was pared by 9 bases and J by 3 bases, with 6 bases of the junction left unmatched. Germline CDR1 and CDR2: ENHRY and SYGVKD. The CDR3 nucleotides are TGTGCCATTGGGACAGGGGTAAGGACAGATACGCAGTATTTT. This encodes CAIGTGVRTDTQYF.